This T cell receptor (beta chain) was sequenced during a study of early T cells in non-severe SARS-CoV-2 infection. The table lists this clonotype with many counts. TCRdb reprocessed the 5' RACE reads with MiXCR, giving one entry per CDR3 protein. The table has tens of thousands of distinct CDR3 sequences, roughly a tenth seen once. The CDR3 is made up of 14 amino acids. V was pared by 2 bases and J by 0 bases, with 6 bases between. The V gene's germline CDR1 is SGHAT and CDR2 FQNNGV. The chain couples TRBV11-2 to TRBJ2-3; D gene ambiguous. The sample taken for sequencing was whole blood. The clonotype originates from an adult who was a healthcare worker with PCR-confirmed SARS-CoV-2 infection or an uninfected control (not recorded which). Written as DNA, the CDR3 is TGTGCCAGCAGCTTAATTGGCAGCACAGATACGCAGTATTTT. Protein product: CASSLIGSTDTQYF.